A single sample gave rise to the 19 T cell receptor beta chains below, sequenced in a study of T cells after yellow fever vaccination. TCRdb re-called the 5' RACE reads through MiXCR, storing one row per CDR3 protein. The sample includes some 200,000 distinct CDR3 sequences, 3% to 4% of them seen just once. Sequenced material: CD4+ T cells sorted from PBMCs, taken 10 days after the yellow fever booster vaccination. The source is a man between 18 and 29 years old who received the YFV17D yellow fever vaccine.

This clonotype came up many times. This rearrangement joins TRBV5-1 to TRBJ2-5; TRBD2 aligns across 11 bases. Germline V gives CDR1 SGHRS, CDR2 YFSETQ. V gave up 0 bases and J gave up 4 bases; unmatched junction bases: 5. There are 16 residues in the CDR3. The CDR3 protein is CASSLARLAGGETQYF. For the CDR3, the DNA is TGCGCCAGCAGCTTGGCCCGTCTAGCGGGGGGAGAGACCCAGTACTTC.

In this sample, this clonotype turned up a few times. V and J are TRBV5-4 and TRBJ2-4, with 9 bases lining up with TRBD2. CDR3 length: 15 amino acids. After removal of 2 bases from V and 5 bases from J, the junction contained 5 bases not matched to a gene. Germline loops: CDR1 SGHNT, CDR2 YYREEE (reference sequence). The CDR3 sequence is CASSFGGGAENIQYF. The CDR3 region has the DNA TGTGCCAGCAGCTTCGGCGGGGGGGCCGAAAACATTCAGTACTTC.

Ten or more counts support this clonotype. The rearrangement uses TRBV7-3 and TRBJ1-2; 11 bases align to TRBD1. V was pared by 5 bases and J by 4 bases, with 6 bases of the junction left unmatched. Germline CDR1 reads SGHTA; CDR2 reads FQGTGA. The CDR3 is 15 residues long. The CDR3 reads CASSRDRGESYGYTF. The CDR3 bases are TGTGCCAGCAGCCGGGACAGGGGGGAGAGCTATGGCTACACCTTC.

This chain links TRBV20-1 with TRBJ2-5; possible D gene TRBD2, 5 bases. CDR3 length: 12 residues. Germline CDR1 reads DFQATT; CDR2 reads SNEGSKA (reference sequence). The V gene lost 6 bases and the J gene lost 5 bases, with 13 bases spanning the gap. DNA of the CDR3: TGCAGTGCCAAGGTCGGCGGGGAGACCCAGTACTTC. This gives the protein CSAKVGGETQYF.

This clonotype was counted a few times. The J gene is TRBJ1-1, the V gene TRBV6-5; 8 positions agree with TRBD1. The germline CDR1 and CDR2 sequences are MNHEY and SVGAGI. The CDR3 runs 17 residues. With V trimmed by 2 bases and J by 3 bases, 11 bases remained unmatched. The CDR3: CASSYDTRQGWDTEAFF. As DNA, the CDR3 is TGTGCCAGCAGTTACGATACCAGACAGGGGTGGGACACTGAAGCTTTCTTT.

There are many counts of this clonotype. The chain is built from TRBV24-1 and TRBJ2-3; 9 bases line up with TRBD1. Unmatched junction bases numbered 6, after V lost 4 bases and J lost 5 bases. CDR3 size: 15 residues. Germline values: CDR1 KGHDR, CDR2 SFDVKD. DNA for the CDR3: TGTGCCACCAGTGACACCGGACAGGGGCGAGATACGCAGTATTTT. Its protein is CATSDTGQGRDTQYF.

This clonotype was seen a handful of times. V usage is TRBV19 and J usage is TRBJ2-3, with D perhaps matching TRBD1 or TRBD2 (6 bases each). The CDR3 totals 15 residues. Germline lookup yields CDR1 LNHDA and CDR2 SQIVND (reference sequence). V lost 1 base to trimming and J lost 4 bases, with 12 bases between them. The CDR3 sequence: CASSIGGASADTQYF. CDR3 DNA: TGTGCCAGTAGTATAGGGGGGGCGAGCGCAGATACGCAGTATTTT.

Many counts were recorded for this clonotype. The V gene is TRBV7-9, the J gene TRBJ2-2, with a tentative D call TRBD2 (6 bases). Germline CDR1 and CDR2: SEHNR and FQNEAQ (reference sequence). The CDR3 extends over 16 amino acids. V lost 5 bases and J 1 base, leaving 14 bases between the germline ends. CDR3 region: CASSRDSRGNTGELFF. CDR3 sequence (DNA): TGTGCCAGCAGCCGTGACTCGCGGGGGAACACCGGGGAGCTGTTTTTT.

The rearrangement uses TRBV20-1 and TRBJ2-5; 8 nucleotides agree with TRBD1. The CDR3 length is 13 residues. Trimming took 6 bases from V and 4 from J; bases not matched to a gene: 7. Germline V gene lookup returns CDR1 DFQATT and CDR2 SNEGSKA (reference sequence). CDR3 sequence (DNA): TGCAGTGCACATATGACAGGGGTAGAGACCCAGTACTTC. Amino acids: CSAHMTGVETQYF.

This clonotype was counted many times. This chain links TRBV15 with TRBJ2-6; D gene unclear. CDR1 is LNHNV, CDR2 YYDKDF, per germline (reference sequence). The CDR3 extends over 15 amino acids. Trimming took off 1 base at V and 12 bases at J, with 16 bases between the two ends. The CDR3 loop is CATSRGPAMRSVLTF. CDR3 nucleotide sequence: TGTGCCACCAGCAGAGGTCCCGCGATGAGGTCCGTCCTGACTTTC.

This clonotype was recorded a few times. This rearrangement joins TRBV2 to TRBJ2-3, with a possible D match to TRBD1 (6 bases). Germline lookup yields CDR1 SNHLY and CDR2 FYNNEI. V was pared by 6 bases and J by 6 bases, with 22 bases between. The CDR3 consists of 16 residues. CDR3 coding DNA: TGTGCCAGCAGCTTCGACAGGATCCAATTGGGGGATACGCAGTATTTT. Its protein product is CASSFDRIQLGDTQYF.

This clonotype has a count of ten or more. The chain employs TRBV7-2 and TRBJ2-7; TRBD2 matches 7 bases. This CDR3 has 14 amino acids. V dropped 5 bases and J dropped 3; count of bases not matched to a gene: 7. Germline loops: CDR1 SGHTA, CDR2 FQGNSA. The chain's CDR3 is CASSRRGVDYEQYV. As DNA, the CDR3 is TGTGCCAGCAGCCGCCGGGGGGTGGACTACGAGCAGTACGTC.

This clonotype was seen repeatedly, ten times or more. The chain recombines TRBV5-1 with TRBJ2-5; D not resolved. The CDR3 totals 11 residues. CDR1 is SGHRS and CDR2 is YFSETQ in the germline V gene. Trimming took 0 bases from V and 5 from J, leaving 2 bases between them. The CDR3 loop is CASSLAETQYF. The CDR3 DNA sequence: TGCGCCAGCAGCTTGGCGGAGACCCAGTACTTC. The full variable domain, in which reference TRBV5-1 and TRBJ2-5 provide the parts outside the CDR3, is KAGVTQTPRYLIKTRGQQVTLSCSPISGHRSVSWYQQTPGQGLQFLFEYFSETQRNKGNFPGRFSGRQFSNSRSEMNVSTLELGDSALYLCASSLAETQYFGPGTRLLVL.

This clonotype has at least ten counts. CDR3 residues: CASSVRREETQYF. CDR3 in DNA: TGTGCCAGCTCAGTCCGCCGAGAAGAGACCCAGTACTTC. This chain uses TRBV18 with TRBJ2-5; no clear D. V lost 5 bases and J 3 bases, leaving 10 bases between the germline ends. Per the germline V gene, CDR1 is KGHSH and CDR2 is LQKENI. The CDR3 spans 13 residues. Together with reference TRBV18 and TRBJ2-5, the CDR3 gives the full variable domain: NAGVMQNPRHLVRRRGQEARLRCSPMKGHSHVYWYRQLPEEGLKFMVYLQKENIIDESGMPKERFSAEFPKEGPSILRIQQVVRGDSAAYFCASSVRREETQYFGPGTRLLVL.

This clonotype was seen more than once but under ten times. One end of the junction fails to match germline, which may point to a read error. The CDR3 bases are TGCGCCAGCGGCTTCAGGGGGCCGCCGCAGTTCTTC. Encoded protein: CASGFRGPPQFF. The genes are TRBV5-1 and TRBJ2-1; 8 positions match TRBD1. CDR1 and CDR2 from the germline V gene are SGHRS and YFSETQ. This CDR3 is built from 12 residues.

This clonotype was detected many times. The V call is TRBV6-5, the J call TRBJ2-5, with D maybe TRBD1 (6 bases). CDR3 length: 15 amino acids. Looked up from germline, CDR1 is MNHEY and CDR2 is SVGAGI. V shed 5 bases and J shed 4 bases, with 17 bases lying between them. The CDR3 region has the DNA TGTGCCAGCAGTCCTCCTGACAGGCATAGAGAGACCCAGTACTTC. As protein: CASSPPDRHRETQYF.

This rearrangement joins TRBV12-3 or TRBV12-4 to TRBJ2-1, with D hard to call. V lost 2 bases and J 0 bases, leaving 8 bases between the germline ends. The CDR3 totals 15 residues. The CDR3 DNA follows: TGTGCCAGCAGTTTATGGACCAGCTCCTACAATGAGCAGTTCTTC. It is translated as CASSLWTSSYNEQFF.

This clonotype was seen many times. The chain couples TRBV12-3 or TRBV12-4 to TRBJ1-1; 7 bases are a match to TRBD1. This CDR3 has 14 amino acids. J lost 1 base, V lost 8 bases, and 7 bases had no gene match. CDR3 nucleotides: TGTGCCAGCTCCAGACAGGGCGGGAACACTGAAGCTTTCTTT. Translated, it gives CASSRQGGNTEAFF.

In its sample, this clonotype was seen many times. The V call is TRBV5-1, the J call TRBJ2-3, with 7 nucleotides matching TRBD2. Germline V gene sequence: CDR1 SGHRS, CDR2 YFSETQ. V trimming: 5 bases; J trimming: 4 bases; junction bases outside the gene matches: 4. This CDR3 region has 13 residues. CDR3 DNA: TGCGCCAGCAGTGGACTAGGCCCAGATACGCAGTATTTT. Its translation: CASSGLGPDTQYF.